This is a list of T cell receptor beta chains from one sample in a study of beta chain features in type 1 diabetes. This table comes from immunoSEQ multiplex PCR, and its TCRdb copy is limited to in-frame clones, with some not included. The data contain 400,000 or so clones, around 10% of them singletons. Sequencing was performed on central memory CD4+ T cells from blood. These receptors originate from a young man with type 1 diabetes. Each CDR3 is given with its conserved first and last residue. Each record gives: clone size, V gene, CDR3 protein. Some rows mark clone size as missing; the rest say once, few, many or name a class of expanded clone.

-	TRBV14	CASSLKHSGNTIYF
many	TRBV5-6	CASSLVTIGSSSYNEQFF
-	TRBV7-2	CASSSSGTHNQPQHF
few	TRBV18	CASSPSQSTDTQYF
few	TRBV7-2	CASSLGTGLDQPQHF
many	TRBV2	CASRLSGSSQFF
few	TRBV28	CASSYADVTNQPQHF
-	TRBV4-2	CASSQGHRGKAQYF
-	TRBV6-5	CACGRAGAFHEQYF
-	TRBV5-6	CASSFTGNEQYF
few	TRBV27	CASSLNRREKLFF
few	TRBV27	CASGQGGYGYTF
-	TRBV29-1	CSVVLAGETDTQYF
-	TRBV2	CASTSLRGNNEQFF
many	TRBV5-5	CASSLAGVDGASSYEQYF
-	TRBV5-6	CASSFPGDYNEQFF
few	TRBV5-1	CASSIRNDRDYNEQFF
many	TRBV29-1	CSGRTGKYNEQFF
many	TRBV27	CASSLRWQGDGYTF
-	TRBV27	CASRRTGLNYEQYF
-	TRBV28	CASSLIQGGNTEAFF
-	TRBV20-1	CSASANQPQHF
-	TRBV12-2	CASRLRDRKFTAKNIQYF
few	TRBV19	CASRDLDSSEAFF
-	TRBV2	CASSVVGESGELFF
few	TRBV11-2	CASSLRFSGTPTDHTEAFF
many	TRBV14	CASSQFTTSASSGKGSIHEQFF
many	TRBV30	CAWSRDYWVQYF
few	TRBV28	CASSLGLGGGPVADTQYF
-	TRBV19	CASSIDQTEEEAGGSYEQYF
few	TRBV28	CASGEGGSNQPQHF
few	TRBV5-1	CASRWDTGELFF
few	TRBV5-1	CASAREGPDTIYF
few	TRBV27	CASSLLASGSVGQETQYF
few	TRBV27	CASSLGGGRLSSGANVLTF
-	TRBV9	CASSVGGWSTDTQYF
few	TRBV9	CASSVAPGLSTDTQYF
few	TRBV28	CASSPQGGQDEQFF